The text below deals with one T cell receptor (beta chain). Its cognate antigen is unknown. Profiled with immunoSEQ multiplex PCR; TCRdb holds only in-frame clones, not every one. This table has just under 10,000 clones, roughly four fifths appearing once. This sample stems from a study of neoadjuvant nivolumab and ipilimumab in lung cancer. Study summary: The combination arm added day-1 ipilimumab 1 mg/kg to nivolumab 3 mg/kg on days 1, 15, 29.

Trimming took 6 bases from V and 4 from J, leaving 9 bases between them. The CDR3 is made up of 13 amino acids. Germline V gene data show CDR1 as MGHRA and CDR2 as YSYEKL. Overall study findings and caveats: Pathologic regression was not significantly tied to TCR clonality.

Here the sequenced sample was peripheral blood, taken before neoadjuvant nivolumab, alone or with ipilimumab. The clonotype originates from an adult with non-small cell lung cancer. The V call is TRBV4-1, the J call TRBJ2-2; D not resolved. CDR3 in DNA: TGCGCCAGCAGGGGATCCCTCACCGGGGAGCTGTTTTTT. Encoded protein: CASRGSLTGELFF.